This TCR beta chain was captured in a study of blood T cell repertoires in COVID-19. Germline CDR1 and CDR2: SGHVS and FNYEAQ. This CDR3 contains 15 residues. With 4 bases removed from V and 4 bases from J, the gap between germline ends came to 17 bases. TCRdb keeps only in-frame clones here, not all; method: immunoSEQ multiplex PCR. Of some 200,000 clones in the sample, roughly nine tenths were seen once. Sequences were obtained from peripheral blood. This sequence was found in a woman between 18 and 30 years old who had recovered from COVID-19. This chain uses TRBV7-6 with TRBJ2-7; possible D gene TRBD2, 6 bases. CDR3 region: CASSSSGRDFYEQYF. The CDR3 bases are TGTGCCAGCAGCTCGAGCGGACGGGACTTTTACGAGCAGTACTTC.